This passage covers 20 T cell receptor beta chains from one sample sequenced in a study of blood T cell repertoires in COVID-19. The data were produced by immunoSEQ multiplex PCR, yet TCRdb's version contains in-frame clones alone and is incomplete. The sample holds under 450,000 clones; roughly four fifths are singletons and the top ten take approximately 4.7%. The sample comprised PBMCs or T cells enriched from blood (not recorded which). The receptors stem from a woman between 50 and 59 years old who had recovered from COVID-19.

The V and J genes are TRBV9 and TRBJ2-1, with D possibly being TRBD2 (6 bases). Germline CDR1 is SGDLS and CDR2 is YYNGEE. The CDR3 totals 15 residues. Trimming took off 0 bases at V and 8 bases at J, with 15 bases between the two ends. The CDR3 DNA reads TGTGCCAGCAGCGTAGGTAGCGGTCCCCTTTATGAGCAGTTCTTC. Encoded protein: CASSVGSGPLYEQFF.

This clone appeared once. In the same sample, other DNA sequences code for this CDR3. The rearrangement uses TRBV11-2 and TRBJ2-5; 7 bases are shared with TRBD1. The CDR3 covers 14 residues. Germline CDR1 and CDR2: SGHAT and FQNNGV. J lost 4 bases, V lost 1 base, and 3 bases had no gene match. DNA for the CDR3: TGTGCCAGCAGCTTAGGAACAGGGGTAGAGACCCAGTACTTC. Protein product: CASSLGTGVETQYF.

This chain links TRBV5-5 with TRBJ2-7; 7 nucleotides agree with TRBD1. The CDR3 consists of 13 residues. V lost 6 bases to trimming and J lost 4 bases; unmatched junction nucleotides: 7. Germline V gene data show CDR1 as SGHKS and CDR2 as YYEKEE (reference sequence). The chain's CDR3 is CASNRDRVYEQYF. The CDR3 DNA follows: TGTGCCAGCAACCGGGACAGAGTTTACGAGCAGTACTTC.

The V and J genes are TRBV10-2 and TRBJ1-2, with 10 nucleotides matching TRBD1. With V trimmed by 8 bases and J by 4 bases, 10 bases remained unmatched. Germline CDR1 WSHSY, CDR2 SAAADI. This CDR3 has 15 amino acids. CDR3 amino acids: CASGGPGQGSYGYTF. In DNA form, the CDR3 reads TGCGCCAGCGGAGGCCCGGGACAGGGGAGCTATGGCTACACCTTC.

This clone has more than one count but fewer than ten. CDR3 sequence: CASTANDRGSPLHF. The CDR3 DNA is TGTGCCAGCACGGCGAATGACAGGGGGTCACCCCTCCACTTT. This sequence joins TRBV2 and TRBJ1-6; TRBD1 aligns across 9 bases. The CDR3 is 14 amino acids. Germline lookup yields CDR1 SNHLY and CDR2 FYNNEI. V lost 7 bases to trimming and J lost 10 bases; unmatched junction nucleotides: 8. Full variable domain (rest looked up from reference TRBV2 and TRBJ1-6): EPEVTQTPSHQVTQMGQEVILRCVPISNHLYFYWYRQILGQKVEFLVSFYNNEISEKSEIFDDQFSVERPDGSNFTLKIRSTKLEDSAMYFCASTANDRGSPLHFGNGTRLTVT.

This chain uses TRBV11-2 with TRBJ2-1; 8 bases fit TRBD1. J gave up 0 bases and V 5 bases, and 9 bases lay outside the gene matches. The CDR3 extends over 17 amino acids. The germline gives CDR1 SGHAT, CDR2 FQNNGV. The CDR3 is CASSQGALMSSYNEQFF. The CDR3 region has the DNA TGTGCCAGCAGCCAGGGGGCTTTGATGAGCTCCTACAATGAGCAGTTCTTC.

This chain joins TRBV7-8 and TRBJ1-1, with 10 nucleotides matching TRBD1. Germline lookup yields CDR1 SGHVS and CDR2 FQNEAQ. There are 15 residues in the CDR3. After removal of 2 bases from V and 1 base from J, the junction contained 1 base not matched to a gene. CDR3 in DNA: TGTGCCAGCAGCTTACGGGACAGGGGGAACACTGAAGCTTTCTTT. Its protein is CASSLRDRGNTEAFF.

CDR3 nucleotides: TGTGCCAGTACGGCAGGGCAATATAATTCACCCCTCCACTTT. Translated: CASTAGQYNSPLHF. V gene TRBV19 combines with J gene TRBJ1-6; TRBD1 is a possible D gene (5 bases). The germline CDR1 and CDR2 sequences are LNHDA and SQIVND (reference sequence). V was pared by 7 bases and J by 4 bases, with 11 bases between. This CDR3 spans 14 amino acids.

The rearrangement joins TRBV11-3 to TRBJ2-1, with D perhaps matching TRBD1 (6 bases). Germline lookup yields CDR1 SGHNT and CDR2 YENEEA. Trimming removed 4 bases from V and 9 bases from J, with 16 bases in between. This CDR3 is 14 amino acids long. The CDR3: CASSSLLDRSEQFF. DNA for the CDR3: TGTGCCAGCAGCTCACTCCTGGACAGAAGTGAGCAGTTCTTC.

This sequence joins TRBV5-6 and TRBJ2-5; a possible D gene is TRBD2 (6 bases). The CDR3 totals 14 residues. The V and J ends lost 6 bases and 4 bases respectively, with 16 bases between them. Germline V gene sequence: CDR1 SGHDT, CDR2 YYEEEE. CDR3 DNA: TGTGCCAGCACCCACGGGGGAGACCCAGAGACCCAGTACTTC. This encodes CASTHGGDPETQYF.

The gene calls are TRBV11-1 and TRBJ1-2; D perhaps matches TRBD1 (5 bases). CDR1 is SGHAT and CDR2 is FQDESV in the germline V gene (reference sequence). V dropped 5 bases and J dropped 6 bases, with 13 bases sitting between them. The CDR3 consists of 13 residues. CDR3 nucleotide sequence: TGTGCCAGCAGCCAGGGCCGGTACCATGGCTACACCTTC. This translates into CASSQGRYHGYTF.

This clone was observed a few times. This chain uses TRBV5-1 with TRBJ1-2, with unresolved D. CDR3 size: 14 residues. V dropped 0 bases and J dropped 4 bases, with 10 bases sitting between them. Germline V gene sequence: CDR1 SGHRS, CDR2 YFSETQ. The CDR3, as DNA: TGCGCCAGCAGCTTGGGCGAGCGCGTCTATGGCTACACCTTC. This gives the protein CASSLGERVYGYTF.

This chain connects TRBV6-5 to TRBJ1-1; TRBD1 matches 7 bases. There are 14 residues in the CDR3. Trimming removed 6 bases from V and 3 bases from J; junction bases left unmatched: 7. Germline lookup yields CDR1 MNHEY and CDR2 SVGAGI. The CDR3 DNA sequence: TGTGCCAGCAGCCACAGGGGTGAGGACACTGAAGCTTTCTTT. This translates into CASSHRGEDTEAFF.

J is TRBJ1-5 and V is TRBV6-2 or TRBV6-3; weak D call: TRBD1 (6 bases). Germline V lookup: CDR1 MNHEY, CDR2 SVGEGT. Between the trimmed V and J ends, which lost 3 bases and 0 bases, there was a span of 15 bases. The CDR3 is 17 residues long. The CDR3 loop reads CASSYVSGQSSNQPQHF. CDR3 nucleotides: TGTGCCAGCAGTTATGTTTCGGGACAAAGTAGCAATCAGCCCCAGCATTTT.

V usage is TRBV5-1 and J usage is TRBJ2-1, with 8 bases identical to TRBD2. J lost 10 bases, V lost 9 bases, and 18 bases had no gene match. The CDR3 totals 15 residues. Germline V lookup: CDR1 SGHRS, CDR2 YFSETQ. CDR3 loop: CATTETSGAPGEQFF. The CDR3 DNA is TGCGCCACCACCGAAACTAGCGGAGCCCCCGGGGAGCAGTTCTTC.

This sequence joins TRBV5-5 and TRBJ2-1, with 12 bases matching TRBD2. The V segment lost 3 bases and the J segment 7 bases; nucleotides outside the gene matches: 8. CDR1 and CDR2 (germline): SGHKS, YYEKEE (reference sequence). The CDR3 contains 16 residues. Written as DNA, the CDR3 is TGTGCCAGCAGCTCCCTAGCGGGAGGGCCGCGAAATGAGCAGTTCTTC. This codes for CASSSLAGGPRNEQFF. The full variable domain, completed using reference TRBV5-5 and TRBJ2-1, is DAGVTQSPTHLIKTRGQQVTLRCSPISGHKSVSWYQQVLGQGPQFIFQYYEKEERGRGNFPDRFSARQFPNYSSELNVNALLLGDSALYLCASSSLAGGPRNEQFFGPGTRLTVL.

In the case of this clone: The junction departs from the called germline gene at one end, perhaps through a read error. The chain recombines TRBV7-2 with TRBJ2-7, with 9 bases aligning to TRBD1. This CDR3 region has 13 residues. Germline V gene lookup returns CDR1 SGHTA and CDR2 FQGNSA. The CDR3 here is CASSLDRGVEQYF. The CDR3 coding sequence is TGTGCCAGCAGTTTAGACAGGGGGGTCGAGCAGTACTTC. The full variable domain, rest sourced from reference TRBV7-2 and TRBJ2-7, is GAGVSQSPSNKVTEKGKDVELRCDPISGHTALYWYRQSLGQGLEFLIYFQGNSAPDKSGLPSDRFSAERTGGSVSTLTIQRTQQEDSAVYLCASSLDRGVEQYFGPGTRLTVT.

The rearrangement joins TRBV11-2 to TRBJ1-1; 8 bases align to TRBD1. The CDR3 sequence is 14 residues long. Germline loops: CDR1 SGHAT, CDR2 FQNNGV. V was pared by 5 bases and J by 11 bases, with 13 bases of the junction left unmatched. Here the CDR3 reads CASSKWGRQGWAFF. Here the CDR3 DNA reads TGTGCCAGCAGCAAGTGGGGGAGACAGGGGTGGGCTTTCTTT.

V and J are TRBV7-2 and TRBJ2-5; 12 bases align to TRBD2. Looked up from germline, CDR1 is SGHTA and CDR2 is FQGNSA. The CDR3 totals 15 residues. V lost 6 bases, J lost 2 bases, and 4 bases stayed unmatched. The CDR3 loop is CASRTGLAGQETQYF. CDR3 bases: TGTGCCAGCAGAACAGGACTAGCGGGGCAAGAGACCCAGTACTTC.

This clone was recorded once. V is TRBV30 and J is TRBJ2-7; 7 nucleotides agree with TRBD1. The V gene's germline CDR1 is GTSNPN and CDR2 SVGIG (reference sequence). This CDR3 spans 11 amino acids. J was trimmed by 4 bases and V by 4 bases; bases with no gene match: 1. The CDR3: CAWKGAYEQYF. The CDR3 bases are TGTGCCTGGAAGGGGGCGTACGAGCAGTACTTC.